This TCR beta chain stems from a study of blood T cell repertoires in COVID-19. Sequencing used immunoSEQ multiplex PCR; TCRdb keeps in-frame clones, though not all of them. Among just over 300,000 clones, nearly 90% were seen once, and the ten largest hold 3.5% to 4.5%. The CDR3 runs 16 residues. Germline CDR1 MDHEN, CDR2 SYDVKM. The V segment lost 8 bases and the J segment 4 bases; nucleotides outside the gene matches: 10. The chain combines TRBV28 with TRBJ2-1, with 11 nucleotides matching TRBD2. The clonotype was recovered from a woman under 30 with acute COVID-19. The material sequenced was PBMCs or T cells enriched from blood (not recorded which). The DNA for the CDR3 is TGTGCCAGCCCTCCCCCCGGGACTAGCGGTTACAATGAGCAGTTCTTC. The encoded protein is CASPPPGTSGYNEQFF.